Listed here is a single TCR beta chain. The antigen is undetermined. It was second doses at about 4 or about 12 weeks that were pooled. Measured with immunoSEQ multiplex PCR; TCRdb has only the in-frame clones, and not every one. The repertoire consists of some 130,000 clones, with 89% occurring once and the leading ten covering over 9%. This sample was included in a study of T cell responses to AZD1222 COVID-19 vaccine. Whole-study findings and limits: Donors were mostly white British, more females; clonal diversity possibly underestimated. Nearly half of spike-specific TCRs reportedly target unmutated variant regions.

Per germline, CDR1 GTSNPN and CDR2 SVGIG (reference sequence). The CDR3 consists of 13 residues. Trimming took 3 bases from V and 6 from J; bases not matched to a gene: 8. This receptor was obtained from an adult who received the AZD1222 COVID-19 vaccine. This rearrangement joins TRBV30 to TRBJ2-7, with TRBD2 matching 7 bases. The input for sequencing was peripheral blood, taken 28 days after the second AZD1222 dose. The CDR3 region is CAWSLGGDGEQYF. CDR3 sequence (DNA): TGTGCCTGGAGCTTGGGGGGGGATGGCGAGCAGTACTTC.